The rows below give T cell receptor beta chains drawn from one sample of a study of graft-versus-host responses after intestinal transplantation. Generated by immunoSEQ multiplex PCR, the TCRdb table keeps only in-frame clones and is missing some. The sample includes roughly 75,000 clones, 91% of them seen just once. Antigen specificity for these receptors is unknown. The material sequenced was unstimulated CD4+ T cells sorted from spleen or lymph node cells, taken before intestinal transplant. These receptors were obtained from a human donor who received an intestinal transplant. CDR3s include the opening cysteine and the closing phenylalanine or tryptophan. The D gene is left open where the match is weak. The listing skips clone size in some rows; elsewhere it reads once, few, many or a size class.

j_gene	abundance	v_gene	d_gene	len	CDR3nt	CDR3aa
TRBJ2-3	once	TRBV19	TRBD2	15	TGTGCCAGTAGTATCGTCGGCGGGGGGGCAGATACGCAGTATTTT	CASSIVGGGADTQYF
TRBJ1-1	NA	TRBV27	NA	13	TGTGCCAGCAGTTTACAGATGAACACTGAAGCTTTCTTT	CASSLQMNTEAFF
TRBJ1-2	NA	TRBV6-4	NA	15	TGTGCCAGCACCCCGACGGGAGACAGTTACTGGGGCTACACCTTC	CASTPTGDSYWGYTF
TRBJ2-5	NA	TRBV19	TRBD2	15	TGTGCCAGTACCTCGACGTCTAGCGGGGGGGAGACCCAGTACTTC	CASTSTSSGGETQYF
TRBJ2-5	NA	TRBV18	NA	16	TGTGCCAGCTCACCAACCTTAGACGACACGAAAGAGACCCAGTACTTC	CASSPTLDDTKETQYF
TRBJ2-2	NA	TRBV6-1	NA	10	TGTGCCAGCGGCTCCGGGGAGCTGTTTTTT	CASGSGELFF
TRBJ2-3	NA	TRBV18	TRBD2	17	TGTGCCAGCTCACCATTTTCCGAGCGGGGGGCGGTCCATACGCAGTATTTT	CASSPFSERGAVHTQYF
TRBJ2-1	NA	TRBV20-1	TRBD2	11	TGCAGCCCCAATGCGGGGGATGAGCAGTTCTTC	CSPNAGDEQFF
TRBJ1-2	NA	TRBV21-1	NA	16	TGTGCCAGCAGCAAAGCGCTTCAGGGACAGGGGTTTGGCTACACCTTC	CASSKALQGQGFGYTF
TRBJ1-1	NA	TRBV7-2	TRBD1	14	TGTGCCAGCAGCACACAGGGGAAAGGGACTGAAGCTTTCTTT	CASSTQGKGTEAFF
TRBJ2-1	NA	TRBV7-9	TRBD2	17	TGTGCCAGCAGCTTAGGTAGCGGGGGGTTCTCCTACAATGAGCAGTTCTTC	CASSLGSGGFSYNEQFF
TRBJ1-1	NA	TRBV29-1	TRBD1	14	TGCAGCGTTGGGCAGGGGGTGAGTTGGACTGAAGCTTTCTTT	CSVGQGVSWTEAFF
TRBJ2-4	NA	TRBV21-1	NA	17	TGTGCCAGCAGCAAAGGGGGGAGGACGGTAGGCAAAAACATTCAGTACTTC	CASSKGGRTVGKNIQYF
TRBJ1-2	NA	TRBV19	NA	14	TGTGCCAGTAGTATAAGGGCCCCTGGGGGGTACTACACCTTC	CASSIRAPGGYYTF
TRBJ2-1	NA	TRBV2	NA	17	TGTGCCAGCAGGGCGGTAGGGGCGGGACAGCCTTACAATGAGCAGTTCTTC	CASRAVGAGQPYNEQFF
TRBJ2-5	NA	TRBV28	TRBD1	15	TGTGCCAGCAGCTCACCCGGGACAGGGGGAGAGACCCAGTACTTC	CASSSPGTGGETQYF
TRBJ2-7	NA	TRBV30	NA	13	TGTGCCTGGAGGGGTAGTGGGGGCCACGAGCAGTACTTC	CAWRGSGGHEQYF
TRBJ2-5	NA	TRBV7-2	TRBD1	14	TGTGCCAGCAGCTTAGACAGGGGGCAAGAGACCCAGTACTTC	CASSLDRGQETQYF
TRBJ2-3	NA	TRBV4-3	NA	16	TGCGCCAGCAGCCAAGATTTTTCCGGGGGCACAGATACGCAGTATTTT	CASSQDFSGGTDTQYF
TRBJ1-1	once	TRBV6-1	NA	15	TGTGCCAGCAGTGAAGAATGGGGGGGAAGGTCTGAAGCTTTCTTT	CASSEEWGGRSEAFF
TRBJ2-3	once	TRBV4-1	NA	17	TGCGCCAGCAGCCAAGACCCTCCAGGGGCCCCCACAGATACGCAGTATTTT	CASSQDPPGAPTDTQYF
TRBJ2-3	NA	TRBV6-1	TRBD1	17	TGTGCCAGCAGTGTCCTTCCGGGACAGGGTGTAACAGATACGCAGTATTTT	CASSVLPGQGVTDTQYF
TRBJ2-7	NA	TRBV27	NA	15	TGTGCCAGCAGTCTCAGGGGTGGTGGGCTGGACGAGCAGTACTTC	CASSLRGGGLDEQYF
TRBJ1-1	NA	TRBV7-2	NA	13	TGTGCCAGCAGCGACGGAGGCTGGGCCGAAGCTTTCTTT	CASSDGGWAEAFF
TRBJ2-7	NA	TRBV15	TRBD2	15	TGTGCCACCAGCAGAGCGACTAGCGGCTCCTACGAGCAGTACTTC	CATSRATSGSYEQYF
TRBJ2-2	NA	TRBV2	TRBD1	15	TGTGCCAGCAGGCAGGGGACAGGGCAGACCGGGGAGCTGTTTTTT	CASRQGTGQTGELFF
TRBJ2-5	NA	TRBV18	TRBD1	16	TGTGCCAGCTCACAGGTCCCGGGACAGGGGCCCTGGACCCAGTACTTC	CASSQVPGQGPWTQYF
TRBJ2-1	NA	TRBV6-1	TRBD2	15	TGTGCCAGCAGCCCCCCGGGGGGGGCTAAGGGTGAGCAGTTCTTC	CASSPPGGAKGEQFF
TRBJ1-1	NA	TRBV2	NA	15	TGTGCCAGCGGATTCAAGGGGTCAGGGAACACTGAAGCTTTCTTT	CASGFKGSGNTEAFF
TRBJ2-3	NA	TRBV6-8	TRBD2	16	TGTGCCAGCAGTGAGGACATTGGACTAGGCAAAGATACGCAGTATTTT	CASSEDIGLGKDTQYF
TRBJ1-1	NA	TRBV14	NA	15	TGTGCCAGCAGACTTGGACACTTCATGAACACTGAAGCTTTCTTT	CASRLGHFMNTEAFF
TRBJ2-7	NA	TRBV6-4	TRBD2	15	TGTGCCAGCAGTGACATAAAAGCGGGGACCTACGAGCAGTACTTC	CASSDIKAGTYEQYF
TRBJ1-3	NA	TRBV4-1	NA	17	TGCGCCAGCAGCCAGACCCATCCGGGACAAATCGGAAACACCATATATTTT	CASSQTHPGQIGNTIYF
TRBJ1-1	NA	TRBV19	NA	13	TGTGCCACCTCGGGCAGGGGGAACACTGAAGCTTTCTTT	CATSGRGNTEAFF
TRBJ1-2	NA	TRBV6-6	TRBD1	13	TGTGCCAGCAGCCCCGACAGGGGACGAGGCTACACCTTC	CASSPDRGRGYTF
TRBJ2-7	once	TRBV7-8	NA	16	TGTGCCAGCAGCTTAAGGCCATCCAGGGCATCCTACGAGCAGTACTTC	CASSLRPSRASYEQYF
TRBJ2-1	NA	TRBV7-2	NA	13	TGTGCCAGCAGCCCTCGCGGGCTTAATGAGCAGTTCTTC	CASSPRGLNEQFF
TRBJ2-5	NA	TRBV5-1	NA	15	TGCGCCAGCAGCGGGGGGGCACGCGGCGGAGAGACCCAGTACTTC	CASSGGARGGETQYF
TRBJ1-1	NA	TRBV6-1	NA	13	TGTGCCAGCAGTGCGGTCCCGAACACTGAAGCTTTCTTT	CASSAVPNTEAFF
TRBJ1-2	NA	TRBV30	NA	11	TGTGCCTGGGGGAGGGGGTATGGCTACACCTTC	CAWGRGYGYTF
TRBJ2-7	once	TRBV10-1	TRBD2	12	TGCGCCAGCAGTGAGTCGAACAGCGGGACTTACTTC	CASSESNSGTYF